This TCR beta chain is from a study of low-dose radiotherapy and immunotherapy resistance in tumors. The CDR3 is made up of 15 amino acids. V dropped 2 bases and J dropped 5 bases, with 15 bases sitting between them. Germline V gene sequence: CDR1 SGHRS, CDR2 YFSETQ. TRAV- and TRBV-specific primers primed first-strand cDNA, covering alpha and beta chains. TCRs were amplified for 20 to 25 PCR cycles with a constant-region primer and V-primer adapter. MiXCR, applied by TCRdb to the reads, yields one record per CDR3 protein. The sample lists about 16,000 distinct CDR3 sequences; about 71% were seen once.

The chain combines TRBV5-1 with TRBJ2-3; D is unresolved. This clonotype originated in a human donor with advanced metastatic prostate, ovarian, gallbladder or colorectal cancer (not recorded which). This table probably holds off-target reads from a library built for another chain. The DNA for the CDR3 is TGCGCCAGCAGCTTAGGGATTGTCCCTTTAGATACGCAGTATTTT. Its protein product is CASSLGIVPLDTQYF. Full variable domain (rest looked up from reference TRBV5-1 and TRBJ2-3): KAGVTQTPRYLIKTRGQQVTLSCSPISGHRSVSWYQQTPGQGLQFLFEYFSETQRNKGNFPGRFSGRQFSNSRSEMNVSTLELGDSALYLCASSLGIVPLDTQYFGPGTRLTVL.